The T cell receptor (beta chain) described here comes from a study of blood T cell repertoires in COVID-19. Assay: immunoSEQ multiplex PCR; the TCRdb copy retains only in-frame clones and omits some. The table shows around 160,000 clones, with about 85% occurring only once. CDR1 is MDHEN and CDR2 is SYDVKM in the germline V gene. Germline trimming cut 6 bases from V and 6 bases from J; bases unmatched to any gene: 16. The CDR3 spans 16 residues. The chain carries TRBV28 and TRBJ2-7, with 8 bases lining up with TRBD2. Sequenced material: peripheral blood. This clonotype was sampled from a woman aged 40 to 49 with active or convalescent COVID-19. The CDR3 DNA reads TGTGCCAGCAGCCCGGGTGAGGCGAGCGGGAGAACCGAGCAGTACTTC. Encoded protein: CASSPGEASGRTEQYF.